Below are 16 T cell receptor beta chains sequenced from a single sample in a study of T cells after yellow fever vaccination (dated 2019 in TCRdb). The library was built by means of 5' RACE. The reads were generated on an Illumina HiSeq 2500. The raw public data were reprocessed by TCRdb itself: fastp quality trimming at Q25, MiXCR clonotype calling, in-frame beta chains only. Entries that share a CDR3 protein sequence are merged under the most common genes and DNA. For this sample there are about 150,000 distinct CDR3 sequences; more than 6.5% appear just once. Approximately 0.61% of the sample is in the top ten clones. The sample's treatment or condition label, in plain terms: live attenuated yellow fever vaccine strain. The material was CD4+ T cells sorted from PBMCs, obtained 10 days after the yellow fever booster vaccination. The receptors here all came from a man aged 25 to 40 who received the YFV17D yellow fever vaccine.

This clonotype was seen ten or more times. V is TRBV20-1 and J is TRBJ2-5, with D perhaps TRBD1 (5 bases). The CDR3 is 11 residues long. Trimming took off 2 bases at V and 4 bases at J, with 5 bases between the two ends. Looked up from germline, CDR1 is DFQATT and CDR2 is SNEGSKA (reference sequence). The CDR3 DNA sequence: TGCAGTGCTAGAAGGGGAGAGACCCAGTACTTC. Amino acids: CSARRGETQYF.

There are many counts of this clonotype. V gene TRBV18 combines with J gene TRBJ2-5; 10 bases agree with TRBD2. CDR1 and CDR2 (germline): KGHSH, LQKENI. CDR3 length: 15 residues. The ends lost 0 bases at V and 2 bases at J; junction bases unmatched: 0. CDR3 amino acids: CASSPPAGGQETQYF. DNA for the CDR3: TGTGCCAGCTCACCACCAGCGGGAGGGCAAGAGACCCAGTACTTC.

This clonotype was picked up many times. The V call is TRBV6-6, the J call TRBJ2-1; tentatively, D is TRBD2 (6 bases). CDR3 length: 12 residues. The germline CDR1 and CDR2 sequences are MNHNY and SVGAGI (reference sequence). V lost 11 bases to trimming and J lost 2 bases, with 10 bases between them. The CDR3 loop is CAGTSPYNEQFF. CDR3 DNA sequence: TGTGCCGGTACTAGCCCCTACAATGAGCAGTTCTTC.

This clonotype was observed at least ten times. V gene TRBV5-1 combines with J gene TRBJ2-3, with TRBD2 as a possible D gene (5 bases). Trimming took 7 bases from V and 3 from J, leaving 9 bases between them. The CDR3 is made up of 12 amino acids. Germline lookup yields CDR1 SGHRS and CDR2 YFSETQ. The CDR3 spells CASRGNTDTQYF. The DNA for the CDR3 is TGCGCCAGCCGAGGGAATACAGATACGCAGTATTTT.

This clonotype occurred many times. Written as DNA, the CDR3 is TGTGCCATCACCGACAGGGCAAGCTTCCAAGAGACCCAGTACTTC. Its protein product is CAITDRASFQETQYF. This rearrangement joins TRBV6-2 or TRBV6-3 to TRBJ2-5; TRBD1 matches at 7 bases. CDR1 and CDR2 from the germline V gene are MNHEY and SVGEGT. V lost 10 bases to trimming and J lost 1 base; unmatched junction nucleotides: 12. The CDR3 is 15 residues long.

This clonotype appeared many times. V usage is TRBV20-1 and J usage is TRBJ2-5; the D gene could be TRBD1 or TRBD2 (7 bases each). The length of the CDR3 is 13 residues. Germline CDR1 and CDR2: DFQATT and SNEGSKA (reference sequence). Trimming took 4 bases from V and 9 from J, leaving 18 bases between them. The CDR3 nucleotides are TGCAGTGCTACTCGGGGCAGGGGGGGGGCCCAGTACTTC. Its translation: CSATRGRGGAQYF.

Many counts were recorded for this clonotype. J is TRBJ1-3 and V is TRBV30; no clear D gene. Germline V gene lookup returns CDR1 GTSNPN and CDR2 SVGIG (reference sequence). The CDR3 totals 13 residues. Trimming pared 4 bases from V and 0 bases from J, leaving 7 bases between. The CDR3 reads CAWTSNSGNTIYF. The CDR3 nucleotides are TGTGCCTGGACCTCTAACTCTGGAAACACCATATATTTT. Looking up the rest from reference TRBV30 and TRBJ1-3 gives the full variable domain: SQTIHQWPATLVQPVGSPLSLECTVEGTSNPNLYWYRQAAGRGLQLLFYSVGIGQISSEVPQNLSASRPQDRQFILSSKKLLLSDSGFYLCAWTSNSGNTIYFGEGSWLTVV.

The chain is built from TRBV9 and TRBJ1-2, with D uncertain. In germline, CDR1 is SGDLS, CDR2 YYNGEE. The V end lost 4 bases, the J end lost 2 bases, and 15 bases lay between the germline ends. This CDR3 spans 15 amino acids. The CDR3 DNA reads TGTGCCAGCAGCCTTGACTTGGACCTAAACTATGGCTACACCTTC. This codes for CASSLDLDLNYGYTF.

This clonotype showed up many times. This chain uses TRBV12-5 with TRBJ2-1; 7 bases are shared with TRBD1. The junction had 3 bases not matched to a gene; V was cut back by 3 bases and J by 1 base. Germline assignment: CDR1 LGHNT and CDR2 FRNRAP. The CDR3 contains 15 residues. In DNA, the CDR3 is TGTGCTAGTGGTTTTGGGGACAGTTCCTACAATGAGCAGTTCTTC. This encodes CASGFGDSSYNEQFF.

This clonotype was found many times. The J gene is TRBJ2-1, the V gene TRBV7-2, with D possibly being TRBD1 (6 bases). CDR1 SGHTA and CDR2 FQGNSA come from the germline V gene. The CDR3 sequence is 14 residues long. V lost 4 bases and J lost 8, with 15 bases in between. CDR3 in amino acids: CASSSTRTGHEQFF. Here the CDR3 DNA reads TGTGCCAGCAGCTCCACCCGCACAGGGCATGAGCAGTTCTTC.

The sample holds a few counts of this clonotype. The rearrangement joins TRBV4-2 to TRBJ2-1; TRBD2 matches 13 bases. V lost 4 bases and J lost 6; bases outside the gene matches: 18. This CDR3 is 20 amino acids long. Looked up from germline, CDR1 is LGHNA and CDR2 is YNFKEQ. In DNA form, the CDR3 reads TGTGCCAGCAGCCCCCCGCCGGGACAGGGGACTAGCGGGATCGCCAATGAGCAGTTCTTC. This codes for CASSPPPGQGTSGIANEQFF.

This clonotype occurred a few times. This chain connects TRBV18 to TRBJ2-6; the D gene is possibly TRBD1 (6 bases). The ends were cut back, 6 bases at V and 0 bases at J, with 12 bases in the middle. The germline CDR1 and CDR2 sequences are KGHSH and LQKENI. The CDR3 sequence is 16 residues long. The CDR3 bases are TGTGCCAGCTCGCGGACAGACACCTCTGGGGCCAACGTCCTGACTTTC. It yields the protein CASSRTDTSGANVLTF.

This clonotype appeared many times. The genes are TRBV11-2 and TRBJ2-1; 14 bases fit TRBD2. The V gene's germline CDR1 is SGHAT and CDR2 FQNNGV. V was pared by 4 bases and J by 8 bases, with 13 bases of the junction left unmatched. The CDR3 consists of 18 residues. Here the CDR3 DNA reads TGTGCCAGCAGCTCCTTGCCGGGACTAGCGGGAGTAACATATGAGCAGTTCTTC. This gives the protein CASSSLPGLAGVTYEQFF.

With regard to this clonotype: A single base separates this from a much larger clone, so it may be a read error. This chain uses TRBV18 with TRBJ2-7; 7 nucleotides line up with TRBD2. V was pared by 8 bases and J by 4 bases, with 11 bases of the junction left unmatched. CDR1 KGHSH and CDR2 LQKENI come from the germline V gene. The CDR3 has 14 amino acids. The CDR3 DNA is TGTGCCAGCCCATCCCCCACTAGCGTATACGAGCAGTACTTC. Translation: CASPSPTSVYEQYF.

This clonotype appeared many times. The chain couples TRBV4-3 to TRBJ2-1; TRBD2 matches at 9 bases. Trimming cost V 4 bases and J 2 bases; bases outside gene matches: 18. Germline V gene lookup returns CDR1 LGHNA and CDR2 YSLEER. This CDR3 contains 20 residues. CDR3 bases: TGCGCCAGCAGCCCCTGGACGTCCGTTAGTGCTAGCGGGACCTACAATGAGCAGTTCTTC. Protein sequence: CASSPWTSVSASGTYNEQFF.

This chain connects TRBV20-1 to TRBJ2-7; the D is unclear. V was shortened by 3 bases and J by 7 bases, with 13 bases between the two germline ends. This CDR3 has 12 residues. Germline V gene data show CDR1 as DFQATT and CDR2 as SNEGSKA (reference sequence). CDR3 residues: CSARPMAGEQYF. For the CDR3, the DNA is TGCAGTGCTAGGCCTATGGCCGGAGAGCAGTACTTC.